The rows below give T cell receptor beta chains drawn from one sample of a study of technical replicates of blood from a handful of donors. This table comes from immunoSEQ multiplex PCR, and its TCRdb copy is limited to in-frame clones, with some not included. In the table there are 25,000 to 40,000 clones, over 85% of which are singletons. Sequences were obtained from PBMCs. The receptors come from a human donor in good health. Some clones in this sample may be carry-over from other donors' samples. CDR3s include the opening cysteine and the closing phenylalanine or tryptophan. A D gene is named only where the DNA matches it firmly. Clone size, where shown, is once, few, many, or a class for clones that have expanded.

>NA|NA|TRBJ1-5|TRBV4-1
TGCGCCAGCAGCAGACAGCCAGTTTATCAGCCCCAGCATTTT
CASSRQPVYQPQHF
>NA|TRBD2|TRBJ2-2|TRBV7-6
TGTGCCAGCAGCTACCTAGCGGGGGGTCTAGGGGAGCTGTTTTTT
CASSYLAGGLGELFF
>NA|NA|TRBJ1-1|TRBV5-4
TGTGCCAGCAGCCTCAGGAACACTGAAGCTTTCTTT
CASSLRNTEAFF
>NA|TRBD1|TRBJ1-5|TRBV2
TGTGCCAGCAGTTGGACAGGGGTGCAGCCCCAGCATTTT
CASSWTGVQPQHF
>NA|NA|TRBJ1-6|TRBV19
TGTGCCAGTAGTAACTCTCTACCACGCTTGTTTTCACCCCTCCACTTT
CASSNSLPRLFSPLHF
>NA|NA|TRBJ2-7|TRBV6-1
TGTGCCAGCAACTGGGCAGGGGGGATCTACGAGCAGTACTTC
CASNWAGGIYEQYF
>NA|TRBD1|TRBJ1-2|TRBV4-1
TGCGCCAGCAGCCAAGATTGGGGGACAGGGTTCCCCCCCACCTTC
CASSQDWGTGFPPTF
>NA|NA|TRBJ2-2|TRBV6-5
TGTGCCAGCAGCCGCGGGACTTTGAACACCGGGGAGCTGTTTTTT
CASSRGTLNTGELFF
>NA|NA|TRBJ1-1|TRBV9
TGTGCCAGCAGCGGGGGAGGTGTGAACACTGAAGCTTTCTTT
CASSGGGVNTEAFF
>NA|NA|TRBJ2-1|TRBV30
TGTGCCCGTAGCGTCTACAATGAGCAGTTCTTC
CARSVYNEQFF
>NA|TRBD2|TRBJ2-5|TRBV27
TGTGCCAGCAGTCCAAGACTAGCGGGGGAAATTGAAGAGACCCAGTACTTC
CASSPRLAGEIEETQYF
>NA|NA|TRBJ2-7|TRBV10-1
TGCGCCAGCAGTGAGAATCGTTCGGGCAGGGAAGCCTACGAGCAGTACTTC
CASSENRSGREAYEQYF
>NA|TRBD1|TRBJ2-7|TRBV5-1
TGCGCCAGCAGCCAGACCGGGACAGGGGCCTACGAGCAGTACTTC
CASSQTGTGAYEQYF
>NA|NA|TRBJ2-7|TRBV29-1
TGCAGCGTCTGGGGGGGGACACCTACCTACGAGCAGTACTTC
CSVWGGTPTYEQYF
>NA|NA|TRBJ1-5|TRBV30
TGTGCCTGGGGCGGAGGAAGCAATCAGCCCCAGCATTTT
CAWGGGSNQPQHF
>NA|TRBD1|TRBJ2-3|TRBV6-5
TGTGCCAGCAGACGGGACAGGGGCACAGATACGCAGTATTTT
CASRRDRGTDTQYF
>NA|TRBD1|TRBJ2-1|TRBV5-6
TGTGCCAGCAGCGACCAGGACAGGCCTACAGATGAGCAGTTCTTC
CASSDQDRPTDEQFF
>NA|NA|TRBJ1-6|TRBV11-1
TGTGCCAGCAGCTTGAGGGTCGCTGAAAATTCACCCCTCCACTTT
CASSLRVAENSPLHF
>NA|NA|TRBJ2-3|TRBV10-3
TGTGCCATCAGGGGCGGCGGGGCAACCACAGATACGCAGTATTTT
CAIRGGGATTDTQYF
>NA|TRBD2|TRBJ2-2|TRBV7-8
TGTGCCAGCAGGGCTAGCGGGAGCGAAACCGGGGAGCTGTTTTTT
CASRASGSETGELFF
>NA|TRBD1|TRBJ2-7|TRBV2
TGTGCCAGCAGTGAGGTGGAGGACAGGGCGCAATTC
CASSEVEDRAQF
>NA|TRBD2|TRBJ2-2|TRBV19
TGTGCCAGTAGTACCCCAGCGGGGGGCGGTTACACCGGGGAGCTGTTTTTT
CASSTPAGGGYTGELFF
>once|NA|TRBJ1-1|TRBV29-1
TGCAGCGTTGAAGAGGGGGGGGATTTCTTT
CSVEEGGDFF
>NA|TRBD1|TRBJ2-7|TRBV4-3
TGCGCCAGCAGCCAAGATCGGGACAGCTCCTACGAGCAGTACTTC
CASSQDRDSSYEQYF
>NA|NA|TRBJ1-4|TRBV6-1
TGTGCCAGCAGTGAAATGGGCAGGGGTTGGGAAAAACTGTTTTTT
CASSEMGRGWEKLFF
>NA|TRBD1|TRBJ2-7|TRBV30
TGTGCCTGGGAGGGACAGGGCCTCGAGCAGTACTTC
CAWEGQGLEQYF
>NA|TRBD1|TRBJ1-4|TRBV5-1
TGCGCCAGCAGCCTCGGGCGGGACAGGGGAATTGAAAAACTGTTTTTT
CASSLGRDRGIEKLFF
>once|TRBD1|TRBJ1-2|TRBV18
TGTGCCAGCTCACCACCTGGGACAGGGAACTTCTATGGCTACACCTTC
CASSPPGTGNFYGYTF
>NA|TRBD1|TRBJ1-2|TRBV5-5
TGTGCCAGCAGCTTCGACAGGGGGGTTTATGGCTACACCTTC
CASSFDRGVYGYTF
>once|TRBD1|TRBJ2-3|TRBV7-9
TGTGCCAGCAAACTAACAGGGGGCTACCGAGATACGCAGTATTTT
CASKLTGGYRDTQYF
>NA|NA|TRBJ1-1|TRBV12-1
TGTGCCAGCACCCTGCATGGAAAAGGGGGCATGAACACTGAAGCTTTCTTT
CASTLHGKGGMNTEAFF
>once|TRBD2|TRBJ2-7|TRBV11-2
TGTGCCAGCAGCTCCGTTCTAGCGGGGCCCTACGAGCAGTACTTC
CASSSVLAGPYEQYF
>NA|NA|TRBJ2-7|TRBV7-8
TGTGCCAGCAACACTGGGCTAGCGCCATACGAGCAGTACTTC
CASNTGLAPYEQYF
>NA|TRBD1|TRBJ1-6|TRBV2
TGTGCCAGCAGGTTGGACAGGTTTTCACCCCTCCACTTT
CASRLDRFSPLHF
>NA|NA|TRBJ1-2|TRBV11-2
TGTGCCAGCAGCTTAGAAGGACTAACCTATGGCTACACCTTC
CASSLEGLTYGYTF
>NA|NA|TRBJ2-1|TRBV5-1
TGCGCCAGCAGCCCCGACAGGGAGGTGGATGAGCAGTTCTTC
CASSPDREVDEQFF
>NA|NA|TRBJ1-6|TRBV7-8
TGTGCCAGCAGCTTAGAAGTCAGGGGTTCACCCCTCCACTTT
CASSLEVRGSPLHF
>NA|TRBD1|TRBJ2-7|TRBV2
TGTGCCAGCAGGGGACAGCTCAGCGATCGGTACTTC
CASRGQLSDRYF
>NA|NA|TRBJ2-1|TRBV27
TGTGCCAGCAGTTTATCGCAGAACAATGAGCAGTTCTTC
CASSLSQNNEQFF
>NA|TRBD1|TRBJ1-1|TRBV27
TGTGCCAGCAGTCAACTACGTAGCGCGGACAGGGTTGAAGCTTTCTTT
CASSQLRSADRVEAFF
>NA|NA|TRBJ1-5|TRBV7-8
TGTGCCAGCAGCTTCAGGGGTAATCAGCCCCAGCATTTT
CASSFRGNQPQHF
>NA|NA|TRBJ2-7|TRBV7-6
TGTGCCAGCAGCCAGGAGGGGTCCTCCTACGAGCAGTACTTC
CASSQEGSSYEQYF
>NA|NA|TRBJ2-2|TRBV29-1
TGCAGCGTTATCAGCGGGAACACCGGGGAGCTGTTTTTT
CSVISGNTGELFF
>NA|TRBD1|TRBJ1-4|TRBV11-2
TGTGCCAGCAGCGTACCCCGCGGGACAGGGGTAGGGAAACTGTTTTTT
CASSVPRGTGVGKLFF
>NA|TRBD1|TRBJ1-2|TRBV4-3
TGCGCCAGCAGCCCGCGGACAGGGGGCTGGGGCTACACCTTC
CASSPRTGGWGYTF
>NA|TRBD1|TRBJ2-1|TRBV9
TGTGCCAGCAGCGTATCAGGGGGTTACTACAATGAGCAGTTCTTC
CASSVSGGYYNEQFF
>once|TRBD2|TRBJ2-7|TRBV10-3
TGTGCCACGGGTTGGCTAGCGGGGGGACTCTCCTACGAGCAGTACTTC
CATGWLAGGLSYEQYF